Sequencing of this TCR beta chain was carried out in a study of shared clonotypes between healthy human individuals. Study-level background: For every donor, three CD4 naive, three CD4 memory, two CD8 naive and one CD8 memory plates were used. Study-level results: Sharing of clonotypes among donors was expected to vary with sequencing depth.

This clone was found once. Its antigen is not identified. Data came from immunoSEQ multiplex PCR; TCRdb stores just in-frame clones and leaves some out. The data hold roughly 2,000,000 clones, with about 94% observed a single time. Germline V lookup: CDR1 MNHNY, CDR2 SVGAGI (reference sequence). V shed 4 bases and J shed 3 bases, with 4 bases lying between them. The CDR3 sequence is 12 residues long. CD8 cells regarded as naive lacked CD45RO, were positively chosen for CCR7, and omitted terminally differentiated effector memory CD45RA+ cells. The healthy adult donors were HIV-negative and reported no recent acute infections or vaccinations. All donors were Caucasian adults living in Nashville, Tennessee.

The chain employs TRBV6-6 and TRBJ2-1, with D uncertain. The source material was naive CD8+ T cells sorted from blood. The sequence came from a man aged 18 to 30 in good health. CDR3 sequence reads: CASSSLYNEQFF. In DNA form, the CDR3 reads TGTGCCAGCAGTTCTCTCTACAATGAGCAGTTCTTC.